This entry describes one T cell receptor (beta chain). The assay was immunoSEQ multiplex PCR, and TCRdb's table has in-frame clones only and misses some. The sample has 55,000 to 65,000 clones, 80% to 95% seen once. The data were obtained in a study of T cell changes during pregnancy in multiple sclerosis. Sequenced here: peripheral blood, sampled in the second trimester of pregnancy. The receptor's source is a female donor with multiple sclerosis, enrolled in a pregnancy study.

CDR3 DNA: TGCGCCAGCAGCTTACAGGGGGGGGCGGACACTGAAGCTTTCTTT. Its protein product is CASSLQGGADTEAFF. The rearrangement links TRBV5-1 to TRBJ1-1; 8 nucleotides align to TRBD1. The V segment lost 2 bases and the J segment 3 bases; nucleotides outside the gene matches: 6. The CDR3 is 15 amino acids. Germline V CDR1 and CDR2: SGHRS, YFSETQ.